This T cell receptor beta chain appears in the sequencing data of a study of multiple sclerosis patients with progressive multifocal leukoencephalopathy. Repertoires were generated with immunoSEQ multiplex PCR, while TCRdb's copy carries only in-frame clones and drops some. The sample records some 31,000 clones, roughly 84% being singletons. The time point is: time of PML onset. Trimming removed 4 bases from V and 5 bases from J; junction bases left unmatched: 14. Germline CDR1 reads SGHRS; CDR2 reads YFSETQ. CDR3 length equals 18 residues. The TCR sequence derives from a human donor with progressive multifocal leukoencephalopathy. The V and J genes are TRBV5-1 and TRBJ2-5, with 13 bases that match TRBD2. This sample comprised PBMCs, obtained from a patient treated with natalizumab. The CDR3 DNA sequence: TGCGCCAGCAGCCGAACAACTAGCGGGAGGGCCGGCCTGGAGACCCAGTACTTC. This gives the protein CASSRTTSGRAGLETQYF.